This TCR beta chain derives from a study of blood T cells in healthy people across ages. Study information: About one barcoded beta molecule per two T cells came from capture by template switching. The study, taken as a whole, reports: Estimated diversity, derived from one million T cells, was regarded as an underestimate. Long-lived donors had more naive CD4+ cells and higher diversity than aged donors.

CDR1 is SGDLS and CDR2 is YYNGEE in the germline V gene. Trimming removed 4 bases from V and 3 bases from J, with 16 bases in between. CDR3 length: 15 residues. Using a J-beta primer mix together with a sample-barcoded 5' primer, a second PCR was run for roughly 6 to 11 cycles. One entry per CDR3 protein, called by TCRdb with MiXCR from the 5' RACE reads. The table includes around 600,000 distinct CDR3 sequences, under 55% detected once. In its sample, this clonotype was seen once. Its antigen remains unknown. The sequenced sample consisted of blood. The V and J genes are TRBV9 and TRBJ2-5; D may be TRBD1 (6 bases). The receptor comes from a man older than 75 in good health. Written as DNA, the CDR3 is TGTGCCAGCAGCCCCCTAGGGACAAAGAAAGAGACCCAGTACTTC. Translating it yields CASSPLGTKKETQYF.